These 29 T cell receptor beta chains were sequenced from one sample in a study of cytomegalovirus exposure and HLA in healthy donors. PCR used 60 Vbeta primers and 13 Jbeta primers. TCRdb keeps only in-frame clones here, not all; method: immunoSEQ multiplex PCR. The sample includes roughly 160,000 clones, 80% of them seen just once. The sample was PBMCs. The receptors shown here come from a man aged 18 to 30 in good health and CMV-seropositive.

This clone was counted a few times. The chain recombines TRBV6-1 with TRBJ1-2; 9 nucleotides align to TRBD1. Unmatched junction bases numbered 12, after V lost 6 bases and J lost 7 bases. Per germline, CDR1 MNHNS and CDR2 SASEGT. The CDR3 sequence is 15 residues long. CDR3 residues: CASRGTRDRESGYTF. The CDR3, as DNA: TGTGCCAGCAGGGGAACTCGGGACAGGGAATCTGGCTACACCTTC.

This clone was seen a handful of times. CDR3: CASSPSDRDTEAFF. CDR3 nucleotides: TGTGCCAGCTCACCATCCGACAGGGACACTGAAGCTTTCTTT. This chain links TRBV18 with TRBJ1-1; 7 positions agree with TRBD1. Germline V gene lookup returns CDR1 KGHSH and CDR2 LQKENI. This CDR3 has 14 amino acids. The junction had 3 bases not matched to a gene; V was cut back by 2 bases and J by 3 bases.

The chain carries TRBV18 and TRBJ2-5; maybe TRBD1 (6 bases). Trimming left V 2 bases short and J 4 bases short, with 11 bases between. This CDR3 region has 14 residues. CDR1 is KGHSH and CDR2 is LQKENI in the germline V gene. The DNA for the CDR3 is TGTGCCAGCTCACCAGAACAGGGAGTAGAGACCCAGTACTTC. Encoded protein: CASSPEQGVETQYF. Together with reference TRBV18 and TRBJ2-5, the CDR3 gives the full variable domain: NAGVMQNPRHLVRRRGQEARLRCSPMKGHSHVYWYRQLPEEGLKFMVYLQKENIIDESGMPKERFSAEFPKEGPSILRIQQVVRGDSAAYFCASSPEQGVETQYFGPGTRLLVL.

This clone showed up just once. V is TRBV11-2 and J is TRBJ2-1; 8 bases are a match to TRBD2. J lost 3 bases, V lost 7 bases, and 8 bases had no gene match. The CDR3 contains 15 residues. CDR1 and CDR2 from the germline V gene are SGHAT and FQNNGV. CDR3 in amino acids: CASNPSGGGYNEQFF. DNA for the CDR3: TGTGCCAGCAACCCTTCCGGGGGGGGCTACAATGAGCAGTTCTTC. The full variable domain, its missing parts supplied by reference TRBV11-2 and TRBJ2-1, is EAGVAQSPRYKIIEKRQSVAFWCNPISGHATLYWYQQILGQGPKLLIQFQNNGVVDDSQLPKDRFSAERLKGVDSTLKIQPAKLEDSAVYLCASNPSGGGYNEQFFGPGTRLTVL.

This sequence joins TRBV18 and TRBJ2-7, with TRBD2 matching 11 bases. The CDR3 runs 14 residues. Per germline, CDR1 KGHSH and CDR2 LQKENI. The V segment lost 5 bases and the J segment 2 bases; nucleotides outside the gene matches: 2. CDR3 sequence (DNA): TGTGCCAGCTCAACTAGCGGGGGCCCCTACGAGCAGTACTTC. Translating it yields CASSTSGGPYEQYF.

The chain employs TRBV5-5 and TRBJ1-1, with D unclear. Germline V gene lookup returns CDR1 SGHKS and CDR2 YYEKEE (reference sequence). Between the trimmed V and J ends, which lost 4 bases and 0 bases, there was a span of 7 bases. The CDR3 spans 13 residues. In nucleotides, the CDR3 is TGTGCCAGCAGCGGCGGGGTGAACACTGAAGCTTTCTTT. It translates to CASSGGVNTEAFF.

The V and J genes are TRBV19 and TRBJ1-5; D is unresolved. CDR1 LNHDA and CDR2 SQIVND come from the germline V gene (reference sequence). The CDR3 spans 14 residues. CDR3 loop: CATKEMWGNQPQHF. CDR3 DNA sequence: TGTGCTACCAAGGAGATGTGGGGCAATCAGCCCCAGCATTTT. Filled out from reference TRBV19 and TRBJ1-5, the complete variable domain reads DGGITQSPKYLFRKEGQNVTLSCEQNLNHDAMYWYRQDPGQGLRLIYYSQIVNDFQKGDIAEGYSVSREKKESFPLTVTSAQKNPTAFYLCATKEMWGNQPQHFGDGTRLSIL.

This clone was seen more than once but under ten times. The chain uses TRBV25-1 and TRBJ1-1; D remains ambiguous. V gave up 3 bases and J gave up 0 bases, with 14 bases separating them. The CDR3 loop spans 16 amino acids. Germline CDR1 and CDR2: MGHDK and SYGVNS. The CDR3 DNA reads TGTGCCAGCAGTGACCGACTGACCCGAGTGAACACTGAAGCTTTCTTT. Translated, it gives CASSDRLTRVNTEAFF.

CDR3 in amino acids: CATKPTANTEAFF. The CDR3 DNA follows: TGTGCCACTAAACCGACAGCGAACACTGAAGCTTTCTTT. J is TRBJ1-1 and V is TRBV10-3, with D possibly matching TRBD1 (5 bases). This CDR3 contains 13 residues. CDR1 and CDR2 (germline): ENHRY, SYGVKD. V lost 10 bases and J lost 1, with 13 bases in between.

The chain combines TRBV18 with TRBJ1-2; D unresolved. The CDR3 is 14 residues long. Trimming removed 3 bases at V and 1 base at J, with 9 bases between. CDR1 KGHSH and CDR2 LQKENI come from the germline V gene. CDR3 sequence reads: CASSPEVGNYGYTF. In nucleotides, the CDR3 is TGTGCCAGCTCACCGGAGGTGGGTAACTATGGCTACACCTTC.

The V gene is TRBV5-1, the J gene TRBJ2-5; 8 nucleotides agree with TRBD2. CDR1 is SGHRS, CDR2 YFSETQ, per germline. The CDR3 runs 14 residues. J gave up 5 bases and V 5 bases, and 8 bases lay outside the gene matches. The CDR3 spells CASSWSGSGETQYF. In DNA, the CDR3 is TGCGCCAGCAGTTGGAGCGGGAGCGGGGAGACCCAGTACTTC. The variable domain in full, with the rest retrieved from reference TRBV5-1 and TRBJ2-5, is KAGVTQTPRYLIKTRGQQVTLSCSPISGHRSVSWYQQTPGQGLQFLFEYFSETQRNKGNFPGRFSGRQFSNSRSEMNVSTLELGDSALYLCASSWSGSGETQYFGPGTRLLVL.

The V and J genes are TRBV19 and TRBJ1-4; TRBD1 matches 8 bases. CDR3 length: 15 amino acids. Germline CDR1 LNHDA, CDR2 SQIVND (reference sequence). Trimming cost V 3 bases and J 6 bases; bases outside gene matches: 6. As DNA, the CDR3 is TGTGCCAGTAGTATCAGTGGACAGGGTTATGAAAAACTGTTTTTT. Protein product: CASSISGQGYEKLFF. Combining the CDR3 with reference TRBV19 and TRBJ1-4 gives the whole variable domain DGGITQSPKYLFRKEGQNVTLSCEQNLNHDAMYWYRQDPGQGLRLIYYSQIVNDFQKGDIAEGYSVSREKKESFPLTVTSAQKNPTAFYLCASSISGQGYEKLFFGSGTQLSVL.

V is TRBV20-1 and J is TRBJ2-1; no reliable D call. CDR3 length equals 11 residues. Germline lookup yields CDR1 DFQATT and CDR2 SNEGSKA (reference sequence). V was clipped by 6 bases and J by 8 bases, with 11 bases between them. The CDR3 sequence: CSAPVLDEQFF. DNA for the CDR3: TGCAGTGCCCCAGTTTTGGATGAGCAGTTCTTC.

The gene calls are TRBV6-5 and TRBJ2-2; TRBD2 might be the D (7 bases). Trimming removed 8 bases at V and 3 bases at J, with 13 bases between. Germline V gene lookup returns CDR1 MNHEY and CDR2 SVGAGI. The CDR3 loop spans 14 amino acids. CDR3 DNA sequence: TGTGCCAGCCGCGTCGGGGGGCACACCGGGGAGCTGTTTTTT. It encodes CASRVGGHTGELFF.

V gene TRBV6-1 combines with J gene TRBJ1-1, with D possibly TRBD1 on 6 matching bases. V shed 4 bases and J shed 2 bases, with 8 bases lying between them. CDR1 is MNHNS and CDR2 is SASEGT in the germline V gene. The CDR3 is 13 residues long. CDR3: CASSVDSNTEAFF. The CDR3 DNA follows: TGTGCCAGCAGTGTGGACAGTAACACTGAAGCTTTCTTT.

As concerns this clone: Lacking the conserved final phenylalanine or tryptophan, this CDR3 likely reflects a read error. The limits of the CDR3 on the DNA are not certain, so only TCRdb's listed CDR3 is given. The rearrangement joins TRBV5-8 to TRBJ2-4; no check of the table's D call, TRBD1, against the DNA was made. Ends included, the CDR3 has 13 residues. CDR1 and CDR2 (germline): SGHTS, YDEGEE. This CDR3 reads CASSLTTVLLSYS.

Of note for this clone: Within the sample, other DNA sequences also encode this same CDR3. The genes are TRBV11-2 and TRBJ2-7; the match to TRBD2 covers 7 bases. This CDR3 has 15 residues. CDR1 and CDR2 from the germline V gene are SGHAT and FQNNGV. The V gene end was trimmed by 1 base and the J gene end by 0 bases; junction bases not matched to a gene: 3. The CDR3 reads CASSLGPSGSYEQYF. CDR3 in DNA: TGTGCCAGCAGCTTAGGCCCTAGCGGCTCCTACGAGCAGTACTTC.

This sequence joins TRBV9 and TRBJ2-1; D ambiguous. Trimming cost V 0 bases and J 0 bases, with 7 bases left between them. The CDR3 sequence is 15 residues long. CDR1 and CDR2 from the germline V gene are SGDLS and YYNGEE. CDR3 nucleotide sequence: TGTGCCAGCAGCGTAGAAAAGAGCTCCTACAATGAGCAGTTCTTC. This encodes CASSVEKSSYNEQFF.

The rearrangement joins TRBV7-2 to TRBJ2-1; perhaps TRBD1 as D (5 bases). CDR1 and CDR2 from the germline V gene are SGHTA and FQGNSA. V lost 2 bases, J lost 5 bases, and 16 bases lay in between. The CDR3 spans 16 residues. The CDR3, as DNA: TGTGCCAGCAGCTTAAGAAGAACTACACAGGACAATGAGCAGTTCTTC. Translation: CASSLRRTTQDNEQFF.

The chain combines TRBV4-2 with TRBJ2-7, with 8 bases aligning to TRBD2. Germline CDR1 reads LGHNA; CDR2 reads YNFKEQ. This CDR3 contains 15 residues. Trimming removed 3 bases from V and 0 bases from J; junction bases left unmatched: 4. The CDR3 loop is CASSQSSGLSYEQYF. The CDR3, as DNA: TGTGCCAGCAGCCAGTCTAGCGGGCTCTCCTACGAGCAGTACTTC.

The chain uses TRBV6-6 and TRBJ2-5; 10 positions match TRBD2. Germline loops: CDR1 MNHNY, CDR2 SVGAGI (reference sequence). The CDR3 runs 14 residues. V shed 6 bases and J 7 bases; nucleotides not matched to a gene: 8. The CDR3 region has the DNA TGTGCCAGCAGGTCCACTAGCGGGGTCCCGACCCAGTACTTC. Its protein product is CASRSTSGVPTQYF.

The chain is built from TRBV6-1 and TRBJ2-1, with 10 bases that match TRBD1. Trimming removed 0 bases from V and 6 bases from J; junction bases left unmatched: 5. The CDR3 is 16 residues long. Germline V CDR1 and CDR2: MNHNS, SASEGT. The CDR3 protein is CASSEALGTGVNEQFF. The DNA of the CDR3 is TGTGCCAGCAGTGAAGCATTAGGGACAGGGGTCAATGAGCAGTTCTTC.

V and J are TRBV5-1 and TRBJ2-7, with TRBD1 matching 10 bases. CDR1 and CDR2 from the germline V gene are SGHRS and YFSETQ. The CDR3 sequence is 16 residues long. With 0 bases clipped from V and 2 bases from J, the junction kept 5 bases outside the gene matches. Here the CDR3 reads CASSLAPDRGTYEQYF. The CDR3 coding sequence is TGCGCCAGCAGCTTGGCGCCGGACAGGGGGACCTACGAGCAGTACTTC.

This clone was recorded a few times. The chain employs TRBV23-1 and TRBJ1-1; the D gene is possibly TRBD1 (5 bases). TRBV23-1 is identified as an open reading frame with a role that is uncertain. The CDR3 length is 13 residues. V was shortened by 9 bases and J by 0 bases, with 11 bases between the two germline ends. The CDR3 reads CARGTGLNTEAFF. In DNA form, the CDR3 reads TGCGCCAGGGGTACAGGTCTGAACACTGAAGCTTTCTTT.

V and J are TRBV4-2 and TRBJ2-5, with 12 bases lining up with TRBD2. CDR1 and CDR2 from the germline V gene are LGHNA and YNFKEQ. Losses at the gene ends were 2 bases for V and 5 bases for J; bases not matched to a gene: 6. There are 16 residues in the CDR3. The CDR3 protein is CASSQSSGREGETQYF. CDR3 nucleotides: TGTGCCAGCAGCCAATCTAGCGGGAGGGAAGGTGAGACCCAGTACTTC.

The chain uses TRBV10-3 and TRBJ2-5; 8 bases are a match to TRBD1. Germline-derived CDR1 and CDR2 are ENHRY and SYGVKD. The CDR3 has 14 amino acids. The V and J ends lost 4 bases and 5 bases, in that order; junction bases with no gene match: 6. The CDR3 bases are TGTGCCATCAGTGCCGGGACAGGAGAGGAGACCCAGTACTTC. As protein: CAISAGTGEETQYF.

V and J are TRBV4-3 and TRBJ2-7; a possible D gene is TRBD1 (6 bases). The CDR3 spans 14 residues. Trimming pared 5 bases from V and 3 bases from J, leaving 14 bases between. CDR1 LGHNA and CDR2 YSLEER come from the germline V gene. The CDR3 bases are TGCGCCAGCAGCGTAAACAGGGAAATCTACGAGCAGTACTTC. Protein product: CASSVNREIYEQYF.

This chain links TRBV27 with TRBJ1-4, with D perhaps TRBD1 (6 bases). V dropped 5 bases and J dropped 8 bases, with 24 bases sitting between them. CDR1 MNHEY and CDR2 SMNVEV come from the germline V gene (reference sequence). The CDR3 sequence is 17 residues long. CDR3 amino acids: CASSPPGDASQGEKLFF. The DNA of the CDR3 is TGTGCCAGCAGTCCGCCAGGAGACGCCTCCCAGGGGGAAAAACTGTTTTTT.

The V call is TRBV5-5, the J call TRBJ1-2; no definite D call. Germline assignment: CDR1 SGHKS and CDR2 YYEKEE (reference sequence). Trimming took 5 bases from V and 8 from J, leaving 10 bases between them. The CDR3 has 11 residues. The CDR3 coding sequence is TGTGCCAGCAGGGCGGATGGCGGCTACACCTTC. Its translation is CASRADGGYTF. Based on the CDR3 plus reference TRBV5-5 and TRBJ1-2, the full variable domain is DAGVTQSPTHLIKTRGQQVTLRCSPISGHKSVSWYQQVLGQGPQFIFQYYEKEERGRGNFPDRFSARQFPNYSSELNVNALLLGDSALYLCASRADGGYTFGSGTRLTVV.